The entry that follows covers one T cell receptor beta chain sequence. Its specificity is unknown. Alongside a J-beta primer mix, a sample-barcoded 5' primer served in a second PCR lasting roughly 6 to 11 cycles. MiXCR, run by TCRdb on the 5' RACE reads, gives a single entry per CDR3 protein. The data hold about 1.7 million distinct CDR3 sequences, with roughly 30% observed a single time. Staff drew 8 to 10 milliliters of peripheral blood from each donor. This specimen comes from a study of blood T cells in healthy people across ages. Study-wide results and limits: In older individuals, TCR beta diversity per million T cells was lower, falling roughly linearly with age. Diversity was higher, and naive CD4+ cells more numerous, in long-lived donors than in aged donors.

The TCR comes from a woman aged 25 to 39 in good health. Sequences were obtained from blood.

The CDR3 region is CSLRGYGDTQYF. The CDR3 region has the DNA TGCAGCCTAAGGGGGTACGGAGATACGCAGTATTTT. The V and J genes are TRBV29-1 and TRBJ2-3; maybe TRBD1 (6 bases). Germline V lookup: CDR1 SQVTM, CDR2 ANQGSEA. The V end lost 8 bases, the J end lost 5 bases, and 14 bases lay between the germline ends. The CDR3 loop spans 12 amino acids.